These 14 T cell receptor beta chains were sequenced from one sample in a study of post-analysis software for immune sequencing data. Which antigens these TCRs recognize remains unknown. Presence of unique molecular identifiers characterized the TCR beta cDNA libraries. TCRdb ran MiXCR on the PCR reads and lists one entry per CDR3 protein. The data hold 450,000 or so distinct CDR3 sequences, with roughly 45% observed a single time. Study-wide results and caveats: Roughly 5 TRBV segments were significantly more frequent in patients than in controls. TRBV5-6, TRBV5-1 and TRBV20-1 were among these segments.

Sequencing used blood. Receptor source: a girl aged 10 to 17 with multiple sclerosis.

The chain uses TRBV20-1 and TRBJ2-1; D possibly corresponds to TRBD1 (6 bases). V was trimmed by 4 bases and J by 4 bases, leaving 14 bases between them. The CDR3 covers 14 residues. Germline CDR1 reads DFQATT; CDR2 reads SNEGSKA (reference sequence). The CDR3 coding sequence is TGCAGTGCTATTTCAGGGGCTCGGTACAATGAGCAGTTCTTC. As protein: CSAISGARYNEQFF.

This clonotype was seen a handful of times. V is TRBV5-1 and J is TRBJ2-3; D is unclear. Germline loops: CDR1 SGHRS, CDR2 YFSETQ. The CDR3 has 15 residues. V shed 4 bases and J shed 1 base, with 13 bases lying between them. The CDR3 nucleotides read TGCGCCAGCAGCCCACCCTTGAAGGGCACAGATACGCAGTATTTT. Its protein product is CASSPPLKGTDTQYF.

This chain links TRBV5-1 with TRBJ2-1; D might be TRBD1 or TRBD2, each matching 5 bases. Germline loops: CDR1 SGHRS, CDR2 YFSETQ. The length of the CDR3 is 13 residues. Deletions cut 4 bases from V and 9 bases from J, with 14 bases between. CDR3 DNA: TGCGCCAGCAGCAGGGACCTGTACCCTGAGCAGTTCTTC. Its protein product is CASSRDLYPEQFF.

Only a few counts were recorded for this clonotype. The chain is built from TRBV20-1 and TRBJ2-7, with 9 bases that match TRBD2. Near its end, the DNA agrees better with TRBJ2-4, so the J call may be wrong. CDR3 length: 14 residues. Germline V gene sequence: CDR1 DFQATT, CDR2 SNEGSKA (reference sequence). CDR3 sequence (DNA): TGCAGTGCTAGTCTTGCTAGCGGGAAGAACATTCAGTACTTC. Encoded protein: CSASLASGKNIQYF.

This clonotype has only a few counts. The chain has TRBV12-3 or TRBV12-4 and TRBJ1-5; the D is unclear. The CDR3 loop spans 14 amino acids. V shed 7 bases and J shed 3 bases, with 13 bases lying between them. CDR3: CASTMNKNNQPQHF. In DNA form, the CDR3 reads TGTGCCAGCACTATGAACAAGAACAATCAGCCCCAGCATTTT.

This clonotype was seen more than once but under ten times. The chain carries TRBV12-3 or TRBV12-4 and TRBJ2-1, with a weak D call TRBD1 (5 bases). The V end was cut by 5 bases, the J end by 0 bases, with 11 bases between. This CDR3 comprises 15 residues. Written as DNA, the CDR3 is TGTGCCAGCAGTCCTGGACACGTCTCCTACAATGAGCAGTTCTTC. It encodes CASSPGHVSYNEQFF.

This clonotype was detected many times. This chain joins TRBV5-1 and TRBJ2-5; a possible D gene is TRBD1 (6 bases). The germline V gene has CDR1 SGHRS and CDR2 YFSETQ. The CDR3 spans 16 residues. V lost 1 base and J 5 bases, leaving 18 bases between the germline ends. CDR3 DNA: TGCGCCAGCAGCTTGATCTACAGGGATCTTAGGGAGACCCAGTACTTC. This translates into CASSLIYRDLRETQYF.

The chain links TRBV4-2 to TRBJ2-1; TRBD2 matches at 9 bases. Trimming removed 3 bases from V and 8 bases from J; junction bases left unmatched: 2. This CDR3 spans 13 amino acids. Germline lookup yields CDR1 LGHNA and CDR2 YNFKEQ. The CDR3 loop reads CASSQGLADEQFF. The DNA of the CDR3 is TGTGCCAGCAGCCAGGGACTAGCCGATGAGCAGTTCTTC.

This clonotype was seen a few times. Here the CDR3 reads CASSLDQGEEANVLTF. The CDR3 nucleotides read TGCGCCAGCAGCTTGGATCAGGGGGAGGAGGCCAACGTCCTGACTTTC. The chain joins TRBV5-1 to TRBJ2-6; possible D gene TRBD1, 7 bases. Germline CDR1 and CDR2: SGHRS and YFSETQ. The CDR3 spans 16 residues. The ends were cut back, 0 bases at V and 6 bases at J, with 13 bases in the middle.

The V gene is TRBV5-1, the J gene TRBJ2-1, with D perhaps matching TRBD2 (5 bases). V was clipped by 0 bases and J by 2 bases, with 12 bases between them. Germline V lookup: CDR1 SGHRS, CDR2 YFSETQ. This CDR3 is built from 16 residues. CDR3 protein: CASSLVRVSTYNEQFF. CDR3 DNA: TGCGCCAGCAGCTTGGTGCGGGTTTCAACCTACAATGAGCAGTTCTTC.

This clonotype was picked up a small number of times. V and J are TRBV20-1 and TRBJ2-3; a weak D match, TRBD2 (6 bases). Trimming removed 3 bases from V and 1 base from J, with 11 bases in between. The CDR3 extends over 14 amino acids. From germline, CDR1 is DFQATT and CDR2 SNEGSKA (reference sequence). CDR3 bases: TGCAGTGCTAGCGGGAGTGGGGGCACAGATACGCAGTATTTT. Its protein product is CSASGSGGTDTQYF.

The gene calls are TRBV5-1 and TRBJ1-2; 10 nucleotides match TRBD1. This CDR3 has 14 residues. Germline CDR1 SGHRS, CDR2 YFSETQ. J lost 6 bases, V lost 2 bases, and 4 bases had no gene match. CDR3: CASSLGTGVNGYTF. CDR3 nucleotide sequence: TGCGCCAGCAGCTTAGGGACAGGGGTAAATGGCTACACCTTC.

About this clonotype: The junction shows a germline mismatch at one end, possibly a read error. V and J are TRBV6-5 and TRBJ1-6; no clear D. This CDR3 contains 19 residues. CDR1 is MNHEY and CDR2 is SVGAGI in the germline V gene. The CDR3 reads CAGSYSVTDSGSYNSPLHF. CDR3 bases: TGTGCCGGCAGTTACTCCGTTACTGATTCGGGCAGCTACAATTCACCCCTCCACTTT.

The rearrangement uses TRBV7-2 and TRBJ1-2, with 7 positions matching TRBD1. V shed 0 bases and J 5 bases; nucleotides not matched to a gene: 9. The CDR3 length is 16 residues. The V gene's germline CDR1 is SGHTA and CDR2 FQGNSA. The CDR3 DNA follows: TGTGCCAGCAGCTTAGCCGGGACAGATACTCTGTATGGCTACACCTTC. Amino acids: CASSLAGTDTLYGYTF.